This T cell receptor (beta chain) was sequenced in a study of CD4 and CD8 cells across lung adenocarcinoma regions. The ends lost 4 bases at V and 7 bases at J; junction bases unmatched: 3. Germline V gene sequence: CDR1 MNHNY, CDR2 SVGAGI (reference sequence). This CDR3 comprises 12 residues. In its sample, this clonotype is medium-sized. TCRdb reprocessed the PCR reads via MiXCR and lists one record per CDR3 protein. The table includes around 18,000 distinct CDR3 sequences, 50% detected once. The sequence was collected from a male donor with lung adenocarcinoma. The CD4 and CD8 labels of this study may be unreliable. The chain employs TRBV6-6 and TRBJ2-5; 7 bases are a match to TRBD2. Sequencing was performed on CD8+ T cells from the margin of a lung tumor. The CDR3 DNA follows: TGTGCCAGCAGTTTCCCGGGGGGGACCCAGTACTTC. Translation: CASSFPGGTQYF.